What follows is one T cell receptor (beta chain) and its context. Its antigen is unknown. Between the trimmed V and J ends, which lost 3 bases and 1 base, there was a span of 15 bases. The CDR3 contains 15 residues. Germline loops: CDR1 DFQATT, CDR2 SNEGSKA (reference sequence). The source of the sample is a study of post-analysis software for immune sequencing data. Whole-study findings and limits: About 5 TRBV segments (TRBV5-6, TRBV5-1 and TRBV20-1 among them) occurred more frequently in patients than in controls.

Unique molecular identifiers were present in the TCR beta cDNA libraries. T cells numbering roughly 1 to 10 million yielded cDNA molecules that totaled about 500,000. TCRdb re-analysed the PCR reads in MiXCR, keeping a single row per CDR3 protein. The sample includes about 820,000 distinct CDR3 sequences, about 50% seen only once; the top ten take approximately 4.5%. The chain carries TRBV20-1 and TRBJ2-5, with unresolved D. Sample: blood. This clonotype was sampled from a girl aged 10 to 17 with multiple sclerosis. DNA for the CDR3: TGCAGTGCTAGCGGCGTGCCATCACGCCAAGAGACCCAGTACTTC. It specifies CSASGVPSRQETQYF.